A selection of T cell receptor beta chains follows, all from one sample in a study of OX40 agonist ivuxolimab in advanced cancers. Data came from immunoSEQ multiplex PCR; TCRdb stores just in-frame clones and leaves some out. The table shows around 28,000 clones, with about 87% occurring only once. The sample here was CD4+ or CD8+ T cells sorted from blood, taken in a trial of the OX40 agonist ivuxolimab. The receptors were gathered from an adult with an advanced solid tumor such as melanoma, head and neck, liver or kidney cancer. The CDR3 runs from the conserved cysteine through the conserved F or W. Each record gives: J gene, V gene, clone size, D gene, CDR3 DNA, CDR3 protein. D genes are given only for firm matches. Expanded clones are given a class, and other clones once, few, many or no size at all.

J gene: TRBJ2-6; V gene: TRBV9; clone size: NA; D gene: NA; CDR3 DNA: TGTGCCAGCAGCGTAGGAGGAGGGAGGGGGGCCAACGTCCTGACTTTC; CDR3 protein: CASSVGGGRGANVLTF
J gene: TRBJ2-7; V gene: TRBV6-5; clone size: NA; D gene: NA; CDR3 DNA: TGTGCCAGCAGTTACTCCTTGGGAGATTTACCCTACGAGCAGTACTTC; CDR3 protein: CASSYSLGDLPYEQYF
J gene: TRBJ1-6; V gene: TRBV4-2; clone size: NA; D gene: NA; CDR3 DNA: TGTGCCAGCAGCCAAGATCCCCCAGGGTATTCACCCCTCCACTTT; CDR3 protein: CASSQDPPGYSPLHF
J gene: TRBJ2-1; V gene: TRBV9; clone size: NA; D gene: NA; CDR3 DNA: TGTGCCAGCAGCGAGACCAGCACGGTCACCTACTCCGATGAGCAGTTCTTC; CDR3 protein: CASSETSTVTYSDEQFF
J gene: TRBJ1-5; V gene: TRBV28; clone size: NA; D gene: TRBD1; CDR3 DNA: TGTGCCAGCAGTTCCTACTCAATCATACCGGGACAGGGAGGGGATCAGCCCCAGCATTTT; CDR3 protein: CASSSYSIIPGQGGDQPQHF
J gene: TRBJ1-2; V gene: TRBV11-3; clone size: NA; D gene: NA; CDR3 DNA: TGTGCCAGCAGCGCCCCCGGGACCGGGAACTATGGCTACACCTTC; CDR3 protein: CASSAPGTGNYGYTF
J gene: TRBJ2-5; V gene: TRBV7-6; clone size: NA; D gene: NA; CDR3 DNA: TGTGCCAGCAGCTTAGACGATAGCCAGCAAGAGACCCAGTACTTC; CDR3 protein: CASSLDDSQQETQYF
J gene: TRBJ2-2; V gene: TRBV10-2; clone size: NA; D gene: NA; CDR3 DNA: TGCGCCAGCAGTGAGTCGCGAGGATTCGGCGGGGAGCTGTTTTTT; CDR3 protein: CASSESRGFGGELFF
J gene: TRBJ1-2; V gene: TRBV28; clone size: NA; D gene: TRBD1; CDR3 DNA: TGTGCCGGACAGGGGGAACATGGCTACACCTTC; CDR3 protein: CAGQGEHGYTF
J gene: TRBJ1-1; V gene: TRBV9; clone size: NA; D gene: NA; CDR3 DNA: TGTGCCAGCAGCGTAGTGGGAGGTGAAGCTTTCTTT; CDR3 protein: CASSVVGGEAFF
J gene: TRBJ2-2; V gene: TRBV5-1; clone size: NA; D gene: TRBD1; CDR3 DNA: TGTGCCAGCAGCTTGGTGACAGGGTATGTCGGGGAGCTGTTTTTT; CDR3 protein: CASSLVTGYVGELFF
J gene: TRBJ2-7; V gene: TRBV27; clone size: NA; D gene: TRBD1; CDR3 DNA: TGTGCCAGCAGATTGACAGGGGTCAGCTACGAGCAGTACTTC; CDR3 protein: CASRLTGVSYEQYF
J gene: TRBJ2-7; V gene: TRBV4-1; clone size: NA; D gene: NA; CDR3 DNA: TGCGCCAGCAGCCCCCGCGTCCAGTGGAACGAGCAGTACTTC; CDR3 protein: CASSPRVQWNEQYF
J gene: TRBJ2-7; V gene: TRBV27; clone size: NA; D gene: NA; CDR3 DNA: TGTGCCAGCAGTTGGAGGGCTAGCTCCTACGAGCAGTACTTC; CDR3 protein: CASSWRASSYEQYF
J gene: TRBJ1-2; V gene: TRBV6-1; clone size: few; D gene: TRBD1; CDR3 DNA: TGTGCCAGCAGGGTGGGACAGGGACCTAACTATGGCTACACCTTC; CDR3 protein: CASRVGQGPNYGYTF
J gene: TRBJ2-3; V gene: TRBV27; clone size: NA; D gene: NA; CDR3 DNA: TGTGCCAGCAGTTTATACGTATCTAGCACAGATACGCAGTATTTT; CDR3 protein: CASSLYVSSTDTQYF
J gene: TRBJ2-7; V gene: TRBV5-6; clone size: NA; D gene: TRBD1; CDR3 DNA: TGTGCCAGCAGCGCCGGACAGGGGGTGAGCGAGCAGTACTTC; CDR3 protein: CASSAGQGVSEQYF
J gene: TRBJ2-3; V gene: TRBV7-2; clone size: NA; D gene: NA; CDR3 DNA: TGTGCCAGCAGCTTAGAGCGGGTCACAGATACGCAGTATTTT; CDR3 protein: CASSLERVTDTQYF
J gene: TRBJ2-3; V gene: TRBV19; clone size: NA; D gene: TRBD2; CDR3 DNA: TGTGCCAGTAGTTCGGTAGCGGGTCACACAGATACGCAGTATTTT; CDR3 protein: CASSSVAGHTDTQYF
J gene: TRBJ2-3; V gene: TRBV18; clone size: NA; D gene: TRBD1; CDR3 DNA: TGTGCCAGCAAACCGGGACAGGGTTCGACAGATACGCAGTATTTT; CDR3 protein: CASKPGQGSTDTQYF
J gene: TRBJ2-4; V gene: TRBV10-3; clone size: NA; D gene: NA; CDR3 DNA: TGTGCCATCAGTGAGTCTGCTAACAGGATAGCCAAAAACATTCAGTACTTC; CDR3 protein: CAISESANRIAKNIQYF
J gene: TRBJ2-7; V gene: TRBV13; clone size: NA; D gene: NA; CDR3 DNA: TGTGCCAGCAGCCAGGCTGGGTCACTTCTCCCCTACGAGCAGTACTTC; CDR3 protein: CASSQAGSLLPYEQYF
J gene: TRBJ2-2; V gene: TRBV11-2; clone size: NA; D gene: NA; CDR3 DNA: TGTGCCAGCAGCTTCGGCTATGCTAACACCGGGGAGCTGTTTTTT; CDR3 protein: CASSFGYANTGELFF
J gene: TRBJ2-3; V gene: TRBV2; clone size: NA; D gene: NA; CDR3 DNA: TGTGCCAGCAGTGAAATAGGGCCTACACGGCCGACAGATACGCAGTATTTT; CDR3 protein: CASSEIGPTRPTDTQYF
J gene: TRBJ2-1; V gene: TRBV28; clone size: NA; D gene: TRBD2; CDR3 DNA: TGTGCCAGCAGTACGGGACTAGCGGAGATCAATGAGCAGTTCTTC; CDR3 protein: CASSTGLAEINEQFF
J gene: TRBJ2-5; V gene: TRBV19; clone size: NA; D gene: TRBD1; CDR3 DNA: TGTGCCAGTAGTATTAGAAGGGGACAGGGGTTCGAGACCCAGTACTTC; CDR3 protein: CASSIRRGQGFETQYF
J gene: TRBJ2-7; V gene: TRBV5-1; clone size: NA; D gene: NA; CDR3 DNA: TGCGCCAGCAGCTTGAGTGACAGCACCTACGAGCAGTACTTC; CDR3 protein: CASSLSDSTYEQYF
J gene: TRBJ1-2; V gene: TRBV11-2; clone size: NA; D gene: TRBD1; CDR3 DNA: TGTGCCAGCAGCTTAGTGGGACAGGCTGGCTACACCTTC; CDR3 protein: CASSLVGQAGYTF
J gene: TRBJ1-1; V gene: TRBV7-9; clone size: NA; D gene: TRBD1; CDR3 DNA: TGTGCCAGCAGCCCCGCAAGGAGACAGGGATGGGGGTATCCTGAAGCTTTCTTT; CDR3 protein: CASSPARRQGWGYPEAFF
J gene: TRBJ1-6; V gene: TRBV27; clone size: NA; D gene: TRBD1; CDR3 DNA: TGTGCCAGCAGTTCTCCTGACAGGGTGTGCAATTCACCCCTCCACTTT; CDR3 protein: CASSSPDRVCNSPLHF
J gene: TRBJ2-7; V gene: TRBV7-9; clone size: NA; D gene: NA; CDR3 DNA: TGTGCCAGCAGCTTAGGGAGGAGGGAGCAGTACTTC; CDR3 protein: CASSLGRREQYF
J gene: TRBJ2-7; V gene: TRBV30; clone size: once; D gene: TRBD2; CDR3 DNA: TGTGCCTGGAGTCCAACGGCCTATAGCGGGGGGGGTCTCCCCTACGAGCAGTACTTC; CDR3 protein: CAWSPTAYSGGGLPYEQYF
J gene: TRBJ2-1; V gene: TRBV9; clone size: NA; D gene: NA; CDR3 DNA: TGTGCCAGCAGCGTATCCGGGGGGCTGAACTACAATGAGCAGTTCTTC; CDR3 protein: CASSVSGGLNYNEQFF
J gene: TRBJ2-7; V gene: TRBV7-9; clone size: NA; D gene: NA; CDR3 DNA: TGTGCCAGCAGCGGGGACACCCTCGAGCAGTACTTC; CDR3 protein: CASSGDTLEQYF
J gene: TRBJ2-7; V gene: TRBV6-1; clone size: NA; D gene: NA; CDR3 DNA: TGTGCCAGCAGTGAAGGGCGCGGGATCTCCTACGAGCAGTACTTC; CDR3 protein: CASSEGRGISYEQYF
J gene: TRBJ1-3; V gene: TRBV28; clone size: few; D gene: NA; CDR3 DNA: TGTGCCAGCAGTTTTAACCCTACCACCATATATTTT; CDR3 protein: CASSFNPTTIYF
J gene: TRBJ2-7; V gene: TRBV7-2; clone size: once; D gene: TRBD1; CDR3 DNA: TGTGCCAGCAGATACAGGGGAACCTACGAGCAGTACTTC; CDR3 protein: CASRYRGTYEQYF
J gene: TRBJ2-7; V gene: TRBV12-2; clone size: NA; D gene: NA; CDR3 DNA: TGTGCAAGTCGCTTAACTCCCCAAGATGCATCAACCTACGAGCAGTACTTC; CDR3 protein: CASRLTPQDASTYEQYF
J gene: TRBJ2-5; V gene: TRBV7-2; clone size: once; D gene: TRBD2; CDR3 DNA: TGTGCCAGCAGCTTAGGGGGACTAGCGGGGAGAGAGACCCAGTACTTC; CDR3 protein: CASSLGGLAGRETQYF
J gene: TRBJ2-7; V gene: TRBV7-9; clone size: few; D gene: TRBD2; CDR3 DNA: TGTGCCAGCAGCCCCAGTAGCGGGAGGGCCTCCTACGAGCAGTACTTC; CDR3 protein: CASSPSSGRASYEQYF
J gene: TRBJ1-1; V gene: TRBV2; clone size: NA; D gene: NA; CDR3 DNA: TGTGCCAGCAGTGACCCGGACAGCACTGAAGCTTTCTTT; CDR3 protein: CASSDPDSTEAFF
J gene: TRBJ2-3; V gene: TRBV27; clone size: NA; D gene: NA; CDR3 DNA: TGTGCCAGCAGGCCCGTGGCAGGTTGGACAGATACGCAGTATTTT; CDR3 protein: CASRPVAGWTDTQYF
J gene: TRBJ2-3; V gene: TRBV9; clone size: NA; D gene: TRBD2; CDR3 DNA: TGTGCCAGCAGCGCCCCCGGACTAGCGGGCACCACAGATACGCAGTATTTT; CDR3 protein: CASSAPGLAGTTDTQYF
J gene: TRBJ2-7; V gene: TRBV7-2; clone size: NA; D gene: TRBD1; CDR3 DNA: TGTGCCAGCAGCCCAGCCGGGACAGGGGGCTTGTACTTC; CDR3 protein: CASSPAGTGGLYF
J gene: TRBJ1-1; V gene: TRBV7-9; clone size: NA; D gene: TRBD1; CDR3 DNA: TGTGCCAGCAGCTTAGTAGGGGGCGCCGACGAAGCTTTCTTT; CDR3 protein: CASSLVGGADEAFF
J gene: TRBJ2-7; V gene: TRBV6-5; clone size: NA; D gene: TRBD1; CDR3 DNA: TGTGCCAGCAGGACCGGGACAGGTGGCCACGAGCAGTACTTC; CDR3 protein: CASRTGTGGHEQYF
J gene: TRBJ2-7; V gene: TRBV29-1; clone size: NA; D gene: NA; CDR3 DNA: TGCAGCGTCGCGGAGGGGTACGAGCAGTACTTC; CDR3 protein: CSVAEGYEQYF
J gene: TRBJ1-6; V gene: TRBV21-1; clone size: NA; D gene: NA; CDR3 DNA: TGTGCCAGCAGCAAAGACTATAAACAAGGGGTCCGCTATAATTCACCCCTCCACTTT; CDR3 protein: CASSKDYKQGVRYNSPLHF
J gene: TRBJ2-5; V gene: TRBV9; clone size: NA; D gene: TRBD2; CDR3 DNA: TGTGCCAGCAGCGTGACTAGCGGGAGTGGGGAGACCCAGTACTTC; CDR3 protein: CASSVTSGSGETQYF
J gene: TRBJ1-1; V gene: TRBV15; clone size: NA; D gene: NA; CDR3 DNA: TGTGCCACCAGCAGAGAGGGTTTTCGGGGCACTGAAGCTTTCTTT; CDR3 protein: CATSREGFRGTEAFF
J gene: TRBJ2-5; V gene: TRBV6-5; clone size: NA; D gene: NA; CDR3 DNA: TGTGCCAGCAGTTACACCGGGACCCACGGGGAGACCCAGTACTTC; CDR3 protein: CASSYTGTHGETQYF
J gene: TRBJ1-2; V gene: TRBV11-3; clone size: NA; D gene: TRBD1; CDR3 DNA: TGTGCCAGCAGCCAGGACAGGACGGGAAACTATGGCTACACCTTC; CDR3 protein: CASSQDRTGNYGYTF
J gene: TRBJ1-2; V gene: TRBV4-3; clone size: NA; D gene: NA; CDR3 DNA: TGCGCCAGCAGCCCCCGCTCGGGGGGGGAGCATGGCTACACCTTC; CDR3 protein: CASSPRSGGEHGYTF
J gene: TRBJ2-3; V gene: TRBV12-5; clone size: few; D gene: NA; CDR3 DNA: TGTGCTAGTGGTTTCGGGGTGACAGGAATCACAGATACGCAGTATTTT; CDR3 protein: CASGFGVTGITDTQYF
J gene: TRBJ1-1; V gene: TRBV7-9; clone size: NA; D gene: NA; CDR3 DNA: TGTGCCAGCAGCTTAGAGTACATGAACACTGAAGCTTTCTTT; CDR3 protein: CASSLEYMNTEAFF
J gene: TRBJ1-5; V gene: TRBV28; clone size: NA; D gene: TRBD1; CDR3 DNA: TGTGCCAGCGGAACCTTGACAGGGGGCGCAGACAATCAGCCCCAGCATTTT; CDR3 protein: CASGTLTGGADNQPQHF
J gene: TRBJ2-7; V gene: TRBV20-1; clone size: NA; D gene: NA; CDR3 DNA: TGCAGTGCTCCATGGACGTCAGAGCAGTACTTC; CDR3 protein: CSAPWTSEQYF
J gene: TRBJ2-1; V gene: TRBV7-8; clone size: NA; D gene: TRBD2; CDR3 DNA: TGTGCCAGCAGCTTAGGGGGAGGGATTGGGACTAGCGGATACAATGAGCAGTTCTTC; CDR3 protein: CASSLGGGIGTSGYNEQFF